This TCR beta chain was captured in a study of blood T cell repertoires in COVID-19. Study summary: Acute-phase and convalescent COVID-19 samples originated in the United States, Italy and Spain. T cells, B-cell-depleted T cells, or PBMCs provided the cDNA or gDNA that served as material.

After removal of 0 bases from V and 8 bases from J, the junction contained 6 bases not matched to a gene. This CDR3 contains 15 residues. Germline V CDR1 and CDR2: MNHEY, SVGAGI. Per the original methods: Estimated nucleated cell counts came from reference gene primer amplification. Libraries were prepared by immunoSEQ multiplex PCR; TCRdb keeps only in-frame clonotypes and omits some of them. V, J and clone size were drawn from that table, and D and trimming were deduced from the DNA. The table shows 150,000 to 200,000 clones, with 82% occurring only once. The chain is built from TRBV6-5 and TRBJ1-4; 7 bases match TRBD1. Sequencing used peripheral blood. The origin of this receptor is a human donor with acute or convalescent COVID-19. The donor label of this sample is uncertain. The CDR3 DNA reads as TGTGCCAGCAGTTACTCGAGGGGGCAAGGGGAAAAACTGTTTTTT. Translated: CASSYSRGQGEKLFF.